The present T cell receptor beta chain was sequenced within a study of shared clonotypes between healthy human individuals. Study-wide results and caveats: Generally, naive subsets (rather than memory subsets) showed larger estimated richness.

The count of this clone is one. Its antigen is undetermined. Looked up from germline, CDR1 is MNHEY and CDR2 is SMNVEV (reference sequence). V lost 6 bases, J lost 6 bases, and 5 bases stayed unmatched. This CDR3 comprises 14 residues. Per sorted-subset replicate PCR, input was roughly 220 ng DNA, representing roughly 30,000 T cell genomes. This table comes from immunoSEQ multiplex PCR, and its TCRdb copy is limited to in-frame clones, with some not included. The table lists over a million clones, approximately 97% of them singletons, with approximately 1.1% in the top ten. This receptor was identified in a man younger than 40 in good health. The chain couples TRBV27 to TRBJ1-5; 10 bases align to TRBD1. What was sequenced was naive CD4+ T cells sorted from blood. Stated subset: CD45RA+ positively selected. As DNA, the CDR3 is TGTGCCAGCAGGCTGACAGGGGGCCGTCAGCCCCAGCATTTT. It encodes CASRLTGGRQPQHF.